Presented here are 16 T cell receptor beta chains from one specimen sequenced in a study of blood T cell repertoires in COVID-19 (dated by TCRdb to between 2020 and 2021). Libraries were built with the immunoSEQ multiplex PCR assay. The clones in this table, taken by TCRdb from immuneACCESS, are in-frame only. Not every clone is retained; where verified, under half of the shortfall comes from an unresolved V gene, and the cause of the rest is unknown. The sample records roughly 200,000 clones, around 80% of which are singletons. The biggest ten clones account for over 6.5% of the sample. Sequenced sample: peripheral blood. The receptors shown here come from a woman aged 35 to 49 with COVID-19, enrolled during active disease.

The chain joins TRBV6-6 to TRBJ1-1; 7 nucleotides match TRBD1. V shed 8 bases, J shed 4 bases, and the junction held 10 bases outside the gene matches. The CDR3 length is 14 residues. In germline, CDR1 is MNHNY, CDR2 SVGAGI (reference sequence). The CDR3, as DNA: TGTGCCAGCGCTAGGGGGCAGGGGTTCACTGAAGCTTTCTTT. This translates into CASARGQGFTEAFF.

The chain uses TRBV11-2 and TRBJ1-2; tentatively, D is TRBD1 (6 bases). Trimming took off 5 bases at V and 4 bases at J, with 14 bases between the two ends. The germline gives CDR1 SGHAT, CDR2 FQNNGV. This CDR3 has 14 amino acids. The CDR3: CASSRQGQSYGYTF. The CDR3 DNA reads TGTGCCAGCAGCCGTCAAGGACAGAGCTATGGCTACACCTTC.

The chain has TRBV7-3 and TRBJ2-3; TRBD2 aligns across 8 bases. V was pared by 1 base and J by 1 base, with 4 bases of the junction left unmatched. The CDR3 is 16 residues long. CDR1 SGHTA and CDR2 FQGTGA come from the germline V gene. The CDR3 loop reads CASSLRPGGGTDTQYF. The CDR3 nucleotides read TGTGCCAGCAGCTTAAGGCCCGGGGGGGGCACAGATACGCAGTATTTT.

This clone appeared a few times. The chain employs TRBV9 and TRBJ1-2; D is uncertain. V lost 2 bases and J 2 bases, leaving 13 bases between the germline ends. The CDR3 contains 15 residues. CDR1 is SGDLS, CDR2 YYNGEE, per germline. CDR3 in DNA: TGTGCCAGCAGCGTTGAGAGTAATCTAAACTATGGCTACACCTTC. It is translated as CASSVESNLNYGYTF.

This clone was seen just once. The chain has TRBV29-1 and TRBJ1-1; 12 bases agree with TRBD1. The CDR3 extends over 12 amino acids. Germline lookup yields CDR1 SQVTM and CDR2 ANQGSEA. Unmatched junction bases numbered 2, after V lost 6 bases and J lost 6 bases. CDR3 in DNA: TGCAGCGTAGGGACAGGGGGCTCTGAAGCTTTCTTT. This codes for CSVGTGGSEAFF.

V is TRBV13 and J is TRBJ1-4; TRBD1 aligns across 8 bases. V gave up 5 bases and J gave up 10 bases; unmatched junction bases: 6. Germline assignment: CDR1 PRHDT and CDR2 FYEKMQ (reference sequence). The CDR3 totals 13 residues. This chain's CDR3 is CASSLGQGGKLFF. In DNA, the CDR3 is TGTGCCAGCAGCCTTGGACAGGGAGGAAAACTGTTTTTT.

V usage is TRBV5-1 and J usage is TRBJ2-6; D may be TRBD1 (6 bases). The CDR3 contains 16 residues. Germline V lookup: CDR1 SGHRS, CDR2 YFSETQ. The V gene lost 0 bases and the J gene lost 2 bases, with 9 bases spanning the gap. Written as DNA, the CDR3 is TGCGCCAGCAGCTTGGCGACAGGAGCTGGGGCCAACGTCCTGACTTTC. Translation: CASSLATGAGANVLTF.

The chain employs TRBV2 and TRBJ2-7; a weak D match, TRBD1 (6 bases). Germline CDR1 SNHLY, CDR2 FYNNEI. This CDR3 has 14 amino acids. Trimming left V 4 bases short and J 0 bases short, with 10 bases between. As DNA, the CDR3 is TGTGCCAGCAGTGGGACAGAGAGCTCCTACGAGCAGTACTTC. Its protein product is CASSGTESSYEQYF.

V is TRBV6-5 and J is TRBJ2-1; the match to TRBD2 covers 9 bases. The germline V gene has CDR1 MNHEY and CDR2 SVGAGI. V lost 4 bases, J lost 4 bases, and 8 bases stayed unmatched. This CDR3 is 16 amino acids long. The CDR3 nucleotides read TGTGCCAGCAGTTCCCCCGGGACTAGCATTTACAATGAGCAGTTCTTC. Its translation is CASSSPGTSIYNEQFF.

The V call is TRBV2, the J call TRBJ2-7; 10 bases line up with TRBD1. The CDR3 has 17 residues. Germline-derived CDR1 and CDR2 are SNHLY and FYNNEI. Trimming cost V 6 bases and J 4 bases; bases outside gene matches: 15. CDR3: CASREPRSGTGAYEQYF. The CDR3 region has the DNA TGTGCCAGCAGGGAACCTCGGTCCGGGACAGGGGCATACGAGCAGTACTTC.

The rearrangement joins TRBV6-4 to TRBJ2-7; D is perhaps TRBD2 (6 bases). Trimming stripped 2 bases from V and 0 bases from J, with 14 bases between. Looked up from germline, CDR1 is MRHNA and CDR2 is SNTAGT. The CDR3 covers 16 residues. The CDR3 coding sequence is TGTGCCAGCAGTGACCCGCGGGGCCCCGTCTCCTACGAGCAGTACTTC. The encoded protein is CASSDPRGPVSYEQYF.

The J gene is TRBJ2-2, the V gene TRBV9; tentative D call: TRBD1 (6 bases). Germline-derived CDR1 and CDR2 are SGDLS and YYNGEE. This CDR3 has 15 amino acids. Trimming removed 4 bases at V and 7 bases at J, with 17 bases between. CDR3 nucleotides: TGTGCCAGCAGCAGACGGGCCCAAGGGGGCGGGGAGCTGTTTTTT. Translation gives CASSRRAQGGGELFF.

J is TRBJ2-2 and V is TRBV4-1, with TRBD1 as a possible D gene (5 bases). Trimming removed 0 bases at V and 7 bases at J, with 12 bases between. Germline CDR1 reads MGHRA; CDR2 reads YSYEKL. The CDR3 has 15 amino acids. Written as DNA, the CDR3 is TGCGCCAGCAGCCAAGAACCCCTTAGGGGCGGGGAGCTGTTTTTT. Amino acids: CASSQEPLRGGELFF.

This rearrangement joins TRBV11-1 to TRBJ2-1; D possibly corresponds to TRBD1 (6 bases). The V end lost 4 bases, the J end lost 7 bases, and 20 bases lay between the germline ends. The length of the CDR3 is 16 residues. Germline CDR1 SGHAT, CDR2 FQDESV (reference sequence). CDR3 in DNA: TGTGCCAGCAGCTCAGATCAGGGGTTCATGGCAAATGAGCAGTTCTTC. Residues: CASSSDQGFMANEQFF.

This clone has more than one count but fewer than ten. The chain uses TRBV5-1 and TRBJ2-1; maybe TRBD1 (5 bases). Germline CDR1 and CDR2: SGHRS and YFSETQ. The CDR3 covers 17 residues. Trimming took 0 bases from V and 6 from J, leaving 19 bases between them. CDR3 nucleotide sequence: TGCGCCAGCAGCTTGGGGGAACGGGCCCCAAGGGGCAATGAGCAGTTCTTC. Amino acid sequence: CASSLGERAPRGNEQFF.

V and J are TRBV9 and TRBJ2-5; the D gene is possibly TRBD2 (6 bases). Trimming pared 2 bases from V and 5 bases from J, leaving 10 bases between. The CDR3 contains 13 residues. Germline V gene lookup returns CDR1 SGDLS and CDR2 YYNGEE. CDR3 sequence: CASSVGGGETQYF. The CDR3 DNA is TGTGCCAGCAGCGTCGGTGGGGGGGAGACCCAGTACTTC.